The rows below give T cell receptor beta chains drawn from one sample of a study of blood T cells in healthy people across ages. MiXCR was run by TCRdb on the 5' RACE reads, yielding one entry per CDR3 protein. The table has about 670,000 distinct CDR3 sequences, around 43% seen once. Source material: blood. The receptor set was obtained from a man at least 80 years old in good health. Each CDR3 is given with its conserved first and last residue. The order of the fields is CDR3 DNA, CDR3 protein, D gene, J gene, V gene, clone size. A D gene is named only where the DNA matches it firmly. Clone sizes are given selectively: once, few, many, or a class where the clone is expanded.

cdr3_nt: TGCGTCAGCAGCTTGGAATGGGGCCAGGGGTACAATGAGCAGTTCTTC
cdr3_aa: CVSSLEWGQGYNEQFF
d_call: NA
j_call: TRBJ2-1
v_call: TRBV5-1
clone_size: NA

cdr3_nt: TGTGCCAGCAGTTACTCGGCAGGGGGCTATGAGCAGTTCTTC
cdr3_aa: CASSYSAGGYEQFF
d_call: TRBD1
j_call: TRBJ2-1
v_call: TRBV6-2/TRBV6-3
clone_size: NA

cdr3_nt: TGTGCCAGCAGCTTAGGAGGACAGGGCTGGGCTGAAGCTTTCTTT
cdr3_aa: CASSLGGQGWAEAFF
d_call: TRBD1
j_call: TRBJ1-1
v_call: TRBV7-9
clone_size: NA

cdr3_nt: TGTGCCAGCAGCCTTTACGATACGCAGTATTTT
cdr3_aa: CASSLYDTQYF
d_call: NA
j_call: TRBJ2-3
v_call: TRBV5-8
clone_size: NA

cdr3_nt: TGTGCCAGCAGTCAAACTAACGGGGGACCCTACGAGCAGTACTTC
cdr3_aa: CASSQTNGGPYEQYF
d_call: NA
j_call: TRBJ2-7
v_call: TRBV9
clone_size: NA

cdr3_nt: TGCAGTGCTAGAGGTTTTTCCGCAGGGTCGTGGGAGGGCTACAATGAGCAGTTCTTC
cdr3_aa: CSARGFSAGSWEGYNEQFF
d_call: TRBD2
j_call: TRBJ2-1
v_call: TRBV20-1
clone_size: NA

cdr3_nt: TGTGCCAGCAGCTTCCGTCCGGGACAGGGGTCTGGGGCCAACGTCCTGACTTTC
cdr3_aa: CASSFRPGQGSGANVLTF
d_call: TRBD1
j_call: TRBJ2-6
v_call: TRBV11-2
clone_size: NA

cdr3_nt: TGCAGTGCTCCTAGCGGGAGTCGCAATGAGCAGTTCTTC
cdr3_aa: CSAPSGSRNEQFF
d_call: TRBD2
j_call: TRBJ2-1
v_call: TRBV20-1
clone_size: few

cdr3_nt: TGTGCCACCAGCGTACAGGGGGCAGCGGGAGAGACCCAGTACTTC
cdr3_aa: CATSVQGAAGETQYF
d_call: TRBD1
j_call: TRBJ2-5
v_call: TRBV15
clone_size: few

cdr3_nt: TGTGCCAGCAGCTTAGTTGCGGGGGATAATGAAAAACTGTTTTTT
cdr3_aa: CASSLVAGDNEKLFF
d_call: NA
j_call: TRBJ1-4
v_call: TRBV7-9
clone_size: NA

cdr3_nt: TGCAGTGCCCCGCCGGGACAGGGTCCCCACGAGCAGTACTTC
cdr3_aa: CSAPPGQGPHEQYF
d_call: TRBD1
j_call: TRBJ2-7
v_call: TRBV20-1
clone_size: few

cdr3_nt: TGTGCCAGCAGGTCGACCGGGACAGGTTCCTACAATGAGCAGTTCTTC
cdr3_aa: CASRSTGTGSYNEQFF
d_call: TRBD1
j_call: TRBJ2-1
v_call: TRBV6-5
clone_size: NA

cdr3_nt: TGCAGCGTTGAATTTGTGAACACTGAACCTTTCTTT
cdr3_aa: CSVEFVNTEPFF
d_call: NA
j_call: TRBJ1-1
v_call: TRBV29-1
clone_size: NA

cdr3_nt: TGCAGCGTAGTACAACAGGGGGCGAACACTGAAGCTTTCTTT
cdr3_aa: CSVVQQGANTEAFF
d_call: TRBD1
j_call: TRBJ1-1
v_call: TRBV29-1
clone_size: NA

cdr3_nt: TGTGCCATCAGTGCTAGCGGGCAGGGAGGGCAAGAGACCCAGTACTTC
cdr3_aa: CAISASGQGGQETQYF
d_call: TRBD2
j_call: TRBJ2-5
v_call: TRBV10-3
clone_size: NA

cdr3_nt: TGCAGTGCTAGCCCCAGGGCGAGCAATCAGCCCCAGCATTTT
cdr3_aa: CSASPRASNQPQHF
d_call: NA
j_call: TRBJ1-5
v_call: TRBV20-1
clone_size: NA

cdr3_nt: TGCAGTGCCTTCGGAAGGCAGCCTGCCTACGAGCAGTACTTC
cdr3_aa: CSAFGRQPAYEQYF
d_call: NA
j_call: TRBJ2-7
v_call: TRBV20-1
clone_size: NA

cdr3_nt: TGTGCCAGCTCACCACTTTCCCGGGGGGCCAAACAGGAGGAGTACTTC
cdr3_aa: CASSPLSRGAKQEEYF
d_call: NA
j_call: TRBJ2-7
v_call: TRBV18
clone_size: NA

cdr3_nt: TGCAGTGCTCCGACTAGCGGATACACAGATACGCAGTATTTT
cdr3_aa: CSAPTSGYTDTQYF
d_call: TRBD2
j_call: TRBJ2-3
v_call: TRBV20-1
clone_size: NA

cdr3_nt: TGTGCCAGCAGTATAAGAGACGGAAACATTCGGTACTTC
cdr3_aa: CASSIRDGNIRYF
d_call: NA
j_call: TRBJ2-4
v_call: TRBV12-3/TRBV12-4
clone_size: NA

cdr3_nt: TGCGCCAGCAGCTCCCGACAACCCGGAGAGACCCAGTACTTC
cdr3_aa: CASSSRQPGETQYF
d_call: NA
j_call: TRBJ2-5
v_call: TRBV5-1
clone_size: NA

cdr3_nt: TGTGCCAGCAGTTACGGACCTTATGGCTACACCTTC
cdr3_aa: CASSYGPYGYTF
d_call: NA
j_call: TRBJ1-2
v_call: TRBV6-2/TRBV6-3
clone_size: NA

cdr3_nt: TGTGCCAGCAGCTTCTTAGGGGGCAGGACCTCAACTAATGAAAAACTGTTTTTT
cdr3_aa: CASSFLGGRTSTNEKLFF
d_call: TRBD1
j_call: TRBJ1-4
v_call: TRBV7-2
clone_size: few

cdr3_nt: TGTGCCAGCAGCTTAAGCGGTGCGGGAGGACACGAGCAGTACTTC
cdr3_aa: CASSLSGAGGHEQYF
d_call: TRBD2
j_call: TRBJ2-7
v_call: TRBV7-2
clone_size: NA

cdr3_nt: TGTGCCAGCAGCCACAGGGTCACAGGGGCCAACGTCCTGACTTTC
cdr3_aa: CASSHRVTGANVLTF
d_call: NA
j_call: TRBJ2-6
v_call: TRBV7-2
clone_size: many

cdr3_nt: TGTGCCAGCAGGCCGGGACTAACACAAGAGACCCAGTACTTC
cdr3_aa: CASRPGLTQETQYF
d_call: TRBD2
j_call: TRBJ2-5
v_call: TRBV6-2/TRBV6-3
clone_size: many

cdr3_nt: TGTGCCAGCAGGCGGACAGGGGGGGCAGATACGCAGTATTTT
cdr3_aa: CASRRTGGADTQYF
d_call: TRBD1
j_call: TRBJ2-3
v_call: TRBV12-3/TRBV12-4
clone_size: few

cdr3_nt: TGTGCCAGCAGTAGGGGACAACTCTACAATAACTATGGCTACACCTTC
cdr3_aa: CASSRGQLYNNYGYTF
d_call: NA
j_call: TRBJ1-2
v_call: TRBV6-5
clone_size: NA

cdr3_nt: TGCAGTGCTCCACACCGCGGACAGGGGGCCGACAGGGGCAATGAGCAGTTCTTC
cdr3_aa: CSAPHRGQGADRGNEQFF
d_call: TRBD1
j_call: TRBJ2-1
v_call: TRBV20-1
clone_size: NA

cdr3_nt: TGCAGTGCTAAGACCGGACAGGGCAACTATGGCTACACCTTC
cdr3_aa: CSAKTGQGNYGYTF
d_call: TRBD1
j_call: TRBJ1-2
v_call: TRBV20-1
clone_size: few

cdr3_nt: TGTGCCGGCAGTTACATTGGTGGCTACACCTTC
cdr3_aa: CAGSYIGGYTF
d_call: NA
j_call: TRBJ1-2
v_call: TRBV6-5
clone_size: NA

cdr3_nt: TGCAGTGCTAGAGGTGCTGCTGGCACCTACAATGAGCAGTTCTTC
cdr3_aa: CSARGAAGTYNEQFF
d_call: NA
j_call: TRBJ2-1
v_call: TRBV20-1
clone_size: NA

cdr3_nt: TGCAGTGCTAGAGATCAAGGTCTAACGAGCACAGATACGCAGTATTTT
cdr3_aa: CSARDQGLTSTDTQYF
d_call: NA
j_call: TRBJ2-3
v_call: TRBV20-1
clone_size: NA

cdr3_nt: TGTGCCAGCAGCCAAGAGAGGACCAGCTCCTACGAGCAGTACTTC
cdr3_aa: CASSQERTSSYEQYF
d_call: NA
j_call: TRBJ2-7
v_call: TRBV4-2
clone_size: many

cdr3_nt: TGTGCCAGCAGCATAAGGCGGGCCCAGCGGGCCTACGAGCAGTACTTC
cdr3_aa: CASSIRRAQRAYEQYF
d_call: NA
j_call: TRBJ2-7
v_call: TRBV7-2
clone_size: NA

cdr3_nt: TGTGCCAGCAGTTACTTGAGGGAGGGGGCCGACACAGATACGCAGTATTTT
cdr3_aa: CASSYLREGADTDTQYF
d_call: NA
j_call: TRBJ2-3
v_call: TRBV6-5
clone_size: few

cdr3_nt: TGCAGTGCTAGTCTAGCGGGAGGGCCGTTAGATACGCAGTATTTT
cdr3_aa: CSASLAGGPLDTQYF
d_call: TRBD2
j_call: TRBJ2-3
v_call: TRBV20-1
clone_size: once

cdr3_nt: TGCGCCAGCAGCCAAGCCGGGACAGGGCGAGGTTTTGCAGATACGCAGTATTTT
cdr3_aa: CASSQAGTGRGFADTQYF
d_call: TRBD1
j_call: TRBJ2-3
v_call: TRBV4-1
clone_size: NA

cdr3_nt: TGTGCCAGCAGCCAAGACGGCCCTAGCGGGGATATAGATACGCAGTATTTT
cdr3_aa: CASSQDGPSGDIDTQYF
d_call: TRBD2
j_call: TRBJ2-3
v_call: TRBV4-2
clone_size: many

cdr3_nt: TGTGCCAGCAGCCAAGCCGGACTAGCGAAGGAGACCCAGTACTTC
cdr3_aa: CASSQAGLAKETQYF
d_call: TRBD2
j_call: TRBJ2-5
v_call: TRBV3-1
clone_size: NA

cdr3_nt: TGTGCCAGCAGTGGGCTAGCGGTGAACACCGGGGAGCTGTTTTTT
cdr3_aa: CASSGLAVNTGELFF
d_call: TRBD2
j_call: TRBJ2-2
v_call: TRBV2
clone_size: NA

cdr3_nt: TGTGCCAGCAGCCCACGACTAGCGGGAGGTTTAGAGACCCAGTACTTC
cdr3_aa: CASSPRLAGGLETQYF
d_call: TRBD2
j_call: TRBJ2-5
v_call: TRBV7-8
clone_size: many

cdr3_nt: TGTGCCAGCAGTCGGGACATTTTACGCCGCCCGACTTTCTTT
cdr3_aa: CASSRDILRRPTFF
d_call: NA
j_call: TRBJ1-1
v_call: TRBV28
clone_size: NA

cdr3_nt: TGTGCCAGCCGGCGCTCCTACGAGCAGTACTTC
cdr3_aa: CASRRSYEQYF
d_call: NA
j_call: TRBJ2-7
v_call: TRBV6-5
clone_size: many

cdr3_nt: TGTGCCAGCAGAACAAGGGGCTACTCTGGGGCCAACGTCCTGACTTTC
cdr3_aa: CASRTRGYSGANVLTF
d_call: NA
j_call: TRBJ2-6
v_call: TRBV21-1
clone_size: NA

cdr3_nt: TGTGCCACCTCGGGGGCTCCGAGCTCCTACAATGAGCAGTACTTC
cdr3_aa: CATSGAPSSYNEQYF
d_call: NA
j_call: TRBJ2-7
v_call: TRBV6-2/TRBV6-3
clone_size: few

cdr3_nt: TGCAGTGCCGAATCCGGGGAGCTGTTTTTT
cdr3_aa: CSAESGELFF
d_call: NA
j_call: TRBJ2-2
v_call: TRBV20-1
clone_size: NA

cdr3_nt: TGTGCCAGCAGCCTAGAGGGGGCTGGGGCCAACGCCCTGACTTTC
cdr3_aa: CASSLEGAGANALTF
d_call: TRBD1
j_call: TRBJ2-6
v_call: TRBV7-9
clone_size: NA

cdr3_nt: TGCGCCAGCAGCCTGGACTGGGACTCCTACGAGCAGTACTTC
cdr3_aa: CASSLDWDSYEQYF
d_call: NA
j_call: TRBJ2-7
v_call: TRBV5-1
clone_size: few

cdr3_nt: TGTGCCAGCAGCTCCGCGGGGGGTGATACGCAGTATTTT
cdr3_aa: CASSSAGGDTQYF
d_call: TRBD2
j_call: TRBJ2-3
v_call: TRBV11-2
clone_size: NA

cdr3_nt: TGCAGTGCTAGAGAGGGGACTATACCCAACGATGAGCAGTTCTTC
cdr3_aa: CSAREGTIPNDEQFF
d_call: TRBD2
j_call: TRBJ2-1
v_call: TRBV20-1
clone_size: few

cdr3_nt: TGTGCCACCAGTGATTTTTCCGCGGGATCCGGGCGTACGCAGTATTTT
cdr3_aa: CATSDFSAGSGRTQYF
d_call: NA
j_call: TRBJ2-3
v_call: TRBV24-1
clone_size: few

cdr3_nt: TGTGCCAGCAGTTCTAGGGGGCGGGATGGCTATGGCTACACCTTC
cdr3_aa: CASSSRGRDGYGYTF
d_call: TRBD1
j_call: TRBJ1-2
v_call: TRBV12-3/TRBV12-4
clone_size: NA

cdr3_nt: TGTGCCAGCAGTTTAGATTTTGACGTTGGCTACAATGAGCAGTACTTC
cdr3_aa: CASSLDFDVGYNEQYF
d_call: NA
j_call: TRBJ2-7
v_call: TRBV12-3/TRBV12-4
clone_size: NA

cdr3_nt: TGTGCCAGCAGCTTAGACCGCACCAGCTATGGCTACACCTTC
cdr3_aa: CASSLDRTSYGYTF
d_call: NA
j_call: TRBJ1-2
v_call: TRBV7-9
clone_size: few

cdr3_nt: TGTGCCAGCAGGCCGACAGGGGGCTTTGGAAATGAGCAGTACTTC
cdr3_aa: CASRPTGGFGNEQYF
d_call: TRBD1
j_call: TRBJ2-7
v_call: TRBV7-2
clone_size: NA